These T cell receptor beta chains were read from a single sample in a study of T cells in Graves' hyperthyroidism and ophthalmopathy. TCRdb itself ran the multiplex PCR reads through MiXCR, one entry per CDR3 protein. The data contain just over 550,000 distinct CDR3 sequences, approximately 44% of them singletons. Sequenced: peripheral blood or thyroid tissue (not recorded which). The receptor set was obtained from a woman between 18 and 29 years old with Graves' hyperthyroidism. CDR3s include the opening cysteine and the closing phenylalanine or tryptophan.

>TRBV5-1
CASVGRDRGAEAFF
>TRBV9
CASSEILGETF
>TRBV7-6
CASSYSRTSGRAGTQYF
>TRBV25-1
CASSLTGDEEGYTF
>TRBV7-9
CASGPTTQGNEKLFF
>TRBV2
CASRERGGPYEQYF
>TRBV12-3/TRBV12-4
CASSLNSNLLEAFF
>TRBV24-1
CATSDRTSSLEETQYF
>TRBV19
CASSPGASNQPQHF
>TRBV14
CASSQRDRGFGYGYTF
>TRBV7-3
CASSLTWELFF
>TRBV29-1
CSIRDRQANVLTF
>TRBV25-1
CASRPITWGHGYTF
>TRBV20-1
CSASPTGGDYGYTF
>TRBV24-1
CATSEGGGEKLFF
>TRBV7-3
CASSSGYGPAYEQYF
>TRBV2
CASSDQGANSPLHF
>TRBV2
CASGRAGTQYF
>TRBV6-6
CASSSGTGAIYEQYF
>TRBV10-3
CAISESTTYQPQHF
>TRBV25-1
CASSVASYGYTF
>TRBV7-2
CASQGQLNEKLFF
>TRBV7-9
CASSPGKLYGYTF